The entry that follows covers one TCR beta chain sequence. Its matching antigen is unknown. Each CDR3 protein gets one entry after TCRdb re-called the 5' RACE reads with MiXCR. The sample has about 160,000 distinct CDR3 sequences, less than 40% seen once. These data belong to a study of T-cell memory formation after mild COVID-19. Study results and caveats: Mainly CM and EM harbored the contracting CD4+ clones; mainly EMRA harbored the CD8+ ones.

V was clipped by 0 bases and J by 14 bases, with 11 bases between them. The CDR3 is made up of 12 amino acids. Germline CDR1 is MGHRA and CDR2 is YSYEKL. The clonotype was recovered from an adult woman who had mild COVID-19 (a few samples of this study predate the infection). Cell type and time point are not known. The chain uses TRBV4-1 and TRBJ2-1; no clear D gene. Sample: PBMCs or a T cell subset sorted from them (not recorded which). The CDR3 reads CASSQDIALKFF. The DNA for the CDR3 is TGCGCCAGCAGCCAAGATATAGCTTTGAAGTTCTTC.